Below are 23 T cell receptor beta chains sequenced from a single sample in a study of beta chain features in type 1 diabetes. Reverse transcription of all isolated RNA meant that expressed TCRB transcripts were sequenced. The data were produced by immunoSEQ multiplex PCR, yet TCRdb's version contains in-frame clones alone and is incomplete. This table holds tens of thousands of clones, 25% to 35% found once. Sequencing was carried out using stem cell memory CD4+ T cells from blood. The receptors were gathered from a young woman in good health.

This clone was recorded a few times. CDR3 nucleotides: TGTGCCAGCAGCTCCACTAGCGGGAGGGCCTTTGAGCAGTTCTTC. Its translation: CASSSTSGRAFEQFF. The chain carries TRBV7-3 and TRBJ2-1; 13 bases fit TRBD2. CDR1 and CDR2 from the germline V gene are SGHTA and FQGTGA. J gave up 9 bases and V 4 bases, and 6 bases lay outside the gene matches. The CDR3 sequence is 15 residues long.

This sequence joins TRBV7-2 and TRBJ2-3, with 9 positions matching TRBD2. CDR1 is SGHTA and CDR2 is FQGNSA in the germline V gene. V gave up 4 bases and J gave up 7 bases; unmatched junction bases: 9. This CDR3 has 15 residues. CDR3 DNA: TGTGCCAGCAGCTCCCAAGGCGGGGGGGCGAATACGCAGTATTTT. It specifies CASSSQGGGANTQYF.

Turning to this clone: The sample has other DNA sequences that encode this CDR3 too. The chain combines TRBV2 with TRBJ2-1; the D gene is possibly TRBD1 (5 bases). Per germline, CDR1 SNHLY and CDR2 FYNNEI. The CDR3 spans 12 residues. Trimming stripped 6 bases from V and 5 bases from J, with 8 bases between. CDR3 region: CASSTGNNEQFF. DNA of the CDR3: TGTGCCAGCAGCACAGGTAACAATGAGCAGTTCTTC.

The chain uses TRBV7-2 and TRBJ2-7; possible D gene TRBD2, 5 bases. Trimming shortened V by 6 bases and J by 6 bases, and 21 bases separated the two germline ends. CDR1 and CDR2 from the germline V gene are SGHTA and FQGNSA. The CDR3 totals 15 residues. CDR3 DNA: TGTGCCAGCAGTTCCGACATGCGGATTGGGAGCGAGCAGTACTTC. This gives the protein CASSSDMRIGSEQYF.

This rearrangement joins TRBV27 to TRBJ1-6; 9 positions match TRBD1. Germline loops: CDR1 MNHEY, CDR2 SMNVEV (reference sequence). The CDR3 has 16 residues. V trimming: 4 bases; J trimming: 7 bases; junction bases outside the gene matches: 8. CDR3 sequence: CASSSLQGAVNSPLHF. The CDR3 DNA reads TGTGCCAGCAGTTCCCTACAGGGGGCTGTGAATTCACCCCTCCACTTT.

The gene calls are TRBV5-1 and TRBJ1-4; D is possibly TRBD1 (5 bases). CDR3 length equals 14 residues. The germline CDR1 and CDR2 sequences are SGHRS and YFSETQ. V lost 0 bases and J lost 5, with 8 bases in between. CDR3 loop: CASSLEKGNEKLFF. Here the CDR3 DNA reads TGCGCCAGCAGCTTGGAGAAGGGGAATGAAAAACTGTTTTTT.

In its sample, this clone was seen a few times. V is TRBV4-2 and J is TRBJ2-7; 11 bases fit TRBD1. The CDR3 sequence is 17 residues long. V was pared by 0 bases and J by 5 bases, with 9 bases of the junction left unmatched. The germline V gene has CDR1 LGHNA and CDR2 YNFKEQ. The CDR3 coding sequence is TGTGCCAGCAGCCAAGAAGGCCCGGGACAGGGGGTGAACGAGCAGTACTTC. It yields the protein CASSQEGPGQGVNEQYF.

The J gene is TRBJ2-5, the V gene TRBV6-5; 8 bases line up with TRBD1. V shed 6 bases, J shed 5 bases, and the junction held 5 bases outside the gene matches. The CDR3 covers 13 residues. The germline gives CDR1 MNHEY, CDR2 SVGAGI. The CDR3 coding sequence is TGTGCCAGCAGCCGACAGGGGCCTGAGACCCAGTACTTC. This encodes CASSRQGPETQYF.

This clone was picked up a small number of times. V gene TRBV7-2 combines with J gene TRBJ2-2; D is perhaps TRBD2 (7 bases). The CDR3 loop spans 15 amino acids. V shed 7 bases and J shed 3 bases, with 15 bases lying between them. Looked up from germline, CDR1 is SGHTA and CDR2 is FQGNSA. The CDR3 loop is CASTRGGPYTGELFF. The CDR3 DNA reads TGTGCCAGCACAAGGGGGGGGCCGTACACCGGGGAGCTGTTTTTT.

The chain has TRBV19 and TRBJ1-4; tentative D call: TRBD1 (5 bases). The CDR3 spans 14 residues. The germline gives CDR1 LNHDA, CDR2 SQIVND (reference sequence). Trimming cost V 6 bases and J 1 base, with 9 bases left between them. In DNA form, the CDR3 reads TGTGCCAGTAGGAGACAGAGAACTAATGAAAAACTGTTTTTT. Translated: CASRRQRTNEKLFF.

This chain links TRBV27 with TRBJ2-1; 9 nucleotides agree with TRBD1. The CDR3 consists of 14 residues. Germline CDR1 reads MNHEY; CDR2 reads SMNVEV (reference sequence). Germline trimming cut 6 bases from V and 5 bases from J; bases unmatched to any gene: 5. The CDR3 reads CASSPGQGNNEQFF. CDR3 sequence (DNA): TGTGCCAGCAGCCCGGGACAGGGCAACAATGAGCAGTTCTTC.

The sample holds one count of this clone. This chain joins TRBV5-1 and TRBJ1-1; 9 nucleotides align to TRBD1. The germline V gene encodes CDR1 SGHRS and CDR2 YFSETQ. The CDR3 runs 13 residues. V lost 3 bases to trimming and J lost 9 bases; unmatched junction nucleotides: 6. CDR3 sequence: CASSSAGQGKAFF. CDR3 in DNA: TGCGCCAGCAGCTCCGCGGGACAGGGCAAAGCTTTCTTT.

The rearrangement links TRBV14 to TRBJ2-3, with 11 bases aligning to TRBD2. The CDR3 is 20 residues long. V lost 2 bases, J lost 0 bases, and 13 bases stayed unmatched. Germline CDR1 reads SGHDN; CDR2 reads FVKESK. The CDR3 nucleotides read TGTGCCAGCAGCCAATTATTGGGACTAGCGGACAGGACTAGCACAGATACGCAGTATTTT. It translates to CASSQLLGLADRTSTDTQYF. The whole variable domain, filled in from reference TRBV14 and TRBJ2-3, reads EAGVTQFPSHSVIEKGQTVTLRCDPISGHDNLYWYRRVMGKEIKFLLHFVKESKQDESGMPNNRFLAERTGGTYSTLKVQPAELEDSGVYFCASSQLLGLADRTSTDTQYFGPGTRLTVL.

This clone showed up just a few times. The J gene is TRBJ2-1, the V gene TRBV7-2, with TRBD1 identical over 9 bases. Germline CDR1 and CDR2: SGHTA and FQGNSA. This CDR3 spans 14 amino acids. V was pared by 4 bases and J by 7 bases, with 5 bases of the junction left unmatched. The CDR3 sequence: CASSWGTGLNEQFF. Here the CDR3 DNA reads TGTGCCAGCAGCTGGGGGACAGGGTTAAATGAGCAGTTCTTC.

A few counts support this clone. CDR3 protein: CASSSTLFEQFF. The CDR3 DNA follows: TGTGCCAGCAGTTCTACCCTCTTTGAGCAGTTCTTC. The V call is TRBV28, the J call TRBJ2-1; D gene unclear. The CDR3 is 12 amino acids. Looked up from germline, CDR1 is MDHEN and CDR2 is SYDVKM. V lost 4 bases to trimming and J lost 9 bases, with 10 bases between them.

V gene TRBV30 combines with J gene TRBJ1-4; D might be TRBD1 (5 bases). CDR1 is GTSNPN, CDR2 SVGIG, per germline (reference sequence). The CDR3 extends over 12 amino acids. Trimming took 4 bases from V and 7 from J, leaving 10 bases between them. For the CDR3, the DNA is TGTGCCTGGAACGGGGGAATTGAAAAACTGTTTTTT. Encoded protein: CAWNGGIEKLFF.

This clone has a handful of counts. The chain links TRBV27 to TRBJ2-6; tentative D call: TRBD2 (5 bases). Between the trimmed V and J ends, which lost 3 bases and 0 bases, there was a span of 15 bases. The CDR3 has 18 amino acids. From germline, CDR1 is MNHEY and CDR2 SMNVEV (reference sequence). The CDR3 region has the DNA TGTGCCAGCAGTTTTTATCGGGGTACCCGCTCTGGGGCCAACGTCCTGACTTTC. It yields the protein CASSFYRGTRSGANVLTF.

The gene calls are TRBV14 and TRBJ2-1; D remains ambiguous. Per germline, CDR1 SGHDN and CDR2 FVKESK. This CDR3 spans 14 amino acids. The V and J ends lost 4 bases and 6 bases respectively, with 13 bases between them. CDR3 bases: TGTGCCAGCAGCCCAAGTATTAGAGGCAATGAGCAGTTCTTC. Residues: CASSPSIRGNEQFF.

The chain joins TRBV7-9 to TRBJ1-4; 7 positions agree with TRBD1. This CDR3 region has 14 residues. The germline V gene encodes CDR1 SEHNR and CDR2 FQNEAQ (reference sequence). J lost 3 bases, V lost 8 bases, and 6 bases had no gene match. The CDR3 protein is CASAWQGANEKLFF. CDR3 in DNA: TGTGCCAGCGCCTGGCAGGGGGCTAATGAAAAACTGTTTTTT.

The V and J genes are TRBV19 and TRBJ2-5, with 11 bases matching TRBD2. CDR3 length: 14 amino acids. The germline CDR1 and CDR2 sequences are LNHDA and SQIVND (reference sequence). J lost 5 bases, V lost 7 bases, and 6 bases had no gene match. In DNA form, the CDR3 reads TGTGCCAGTATGTCGACTAGCGGGACGGAGACCCAGTACTTC. Its translation is CASMSTSGTETQYF.

This clone was counted only a few times. The chain carries TRBV5-5 and TRBJ2-3; 9 positions match TRBD2. After removal of 1 base from V and 4 bases from J, the junction contained 4 bases not matched to a gene. CDR3 size: 15 residues. The germline CDR1 and CDR2 sequences are SGHKS and YYEKEE (reference sequence). The CDR3 reads CASSLISGGADTQYF. The CDR3 DNA follows: TGTGCCAGCAGCTTGATTAGCGGGGGCGCAGATACGCAGTATTTT.

This clone was recorded a few times. The J gene is TRBJ1-4, the V gene TRBV7-2, with D perhaps TRBD1 (6 bases). Trimming stripped 3 bases from V and 2 bases from J, with 7 bases between. Per germline, CDR1 SGHTA and CDR2 FQGNSA. This CDR3 is built from 14 residues. The CDR3, as DNA: TGTGCCAGCAGCTTTGGGGGCACTAATGAAAAACTGTTTTTT. It specifies CASSFGGTNEKLFF.

V gene TRBV29-1 combines with J gene TRBJ2-1; 9 bases agree with TRBD2. J gave up 4 bases and V 6 bases, and 16 bases lay outside the gene matches. Germline CDR1 reads SQVTM; CDR2 reads ANQGSEA. The CDR3 has 17 amino acids. CDR3 sequence reads: CSVEVAGAFFEYNEQFF. The CDR3 nucleotides read TGCAGCGTGGAGGTAGCGGGAGCGTTCTTCGAATACAATGAGCAGTTCTTC.